Following are 11 T cell receptor beta chains from one sample sequenced in a study of T cell responses to AZD1222 COVID-19 vaccine. TCRdb's table, derived via immunoSEQ multiplex PCR, lists solely in-frame clones and lacks some. The table has some 200,000 clones, approximately 93% seen once. Sequences were derived from peripheral blood, sampled 28 days after the second AZD1222 dose. These receptors all come from an adult who received the AZD1222 COVID-19 vaccine.

This clone was observed a single time. V is TRBV5-1 and J is TRBJ2-7; the D gene is possibly TRBD1 (5 bases). Trimming removed 5 bases from V and 3 bases from J, with 9 bases in between. The CDR3 is made up of 12 amino acids. Germline CDR1 SGHRS, CDR2 YFSETQ. CDR3: CASRQDGYEQYF. In DNA, the CDR3 is TGCGCCAGCAGACAGGATGGCTACGAGCAGTACTTC.

V is TRBV27 and J is TRBJ2-2; D may be TRBD1 (6 bases). Germline CDR1 MNHEY, CDR2 SMNVEV (reference sequence). CDR3 length: 15 amino acids. Trimming cost V 8 bases and J 3 bases, with 16 bases left between them. CDR3 DNA sequence: TGTGCCAGCGGAAACTCGGGACACTACACCGGGGAGCTGTTTTTT. Translation gives CASGNSGHYTGELFF.

The J gene is TRBJ1-1, the V gene TRBV4-1, with 8 nucleotides matching TRBD1. V lost 1 base and J lost 1; bases outside the gene matches: 2. The CDR3 is made up of 15 amino acids. CDR1 MGHRA and CDR2 YSYEKL come from the germline V gene. The CDR3 DNA reads as TGCGCCAGCAGCCAAGTCGACAGGGGGAACACTGAAGCTTTCTTT. Translating gives CASSQVDRGNTEAFF.

The chain is built from TRBV7-3 and TRBJ2-1; possibly TRBD1 or TRBD2 for D (6 bases each). This CDR3 is built from 16 residues. Deletions cut 1 base from V and 1 base from J, with 11 bases between. Germline assignment: CDR1 SGHTA and CDR2 FQGTGA. CDR3 nucleotides: TGTGCCAGCAGCTTAAGTGGGGGGCAATCCTACAATGAGCAGTTCTTC. Protein sequence: CASSLSGGQSYNEQFF.

The chain joins TRBV30 to TRBJ1-6; D call uncertain. Trimming took 0 bases from V and 16 from J, leaving 10 bases between them. CDR1 and CDR2 (germline): GTSNPN, SVGIG (reference sequence). This CDR3 is 11 amino acids long. The CDR3 protein is CAWSVGHRLHF. The CDR3, as DNA: TGTGCCTGGAGTGTTGGCCACCGACTCCACTTT.

CDR3 in DNA: TGTGCCAGCATTTTCGAAAGGGGCGTGGAAGCTTTCTTT. Translation gives CASIFERGVEAFF. This chain joins TRBV2 and TRBJ1-1, with D possibly matching TRBD1 (5 bases). Germline-derived CDR1 and CDR2 are SNHLY and FYNNEI. V was clipped by 7 bases and J by 8 bases, with 17 bases between them. The CDR3 spans 13 residues.

A few counts support this clone. Other nucleotide sequences from this sample produce the same CDR3. J is TRBJ1-6 and V is TRBV9, with D possibly being TRBD1 (6 bases). The CDR3 contains 15 residues. V lost 0 bases, J lost 7 bases, and 11 bases lay in between. Looked up from germline, CDR1 is SGDLS and CDR2 is YYNGEE. CDR3 sequence reads: CASSVEGGLNSPLHF. CDR3 nucleotide sequence: TGTGCCAGCAGCGTAGAAGGGGGACTGAATTCACCCCTCCACTTT.

In regard to this clone: In the same sample, other DNA sequences code for this CDR3. V is TRBV7-9 and J is TRBJ1-2; D remains ambiguous. The germline gives CDR1 SEHNR, CDR2 FQNEAQ (reference sequence). V dropped 5 bases and J dropped 8 bases, with 9 bases sitting between them. The CDR3 runs to 11 residues. The CDR3 DNA is TGTGCCAGCAGCCCCGTGGAGGGCTACACCTTC. This translates into CASSPVEGYTF. Using reference TRBV7-9 and TRBJ1-2 for the parts outside the CDR3, the full variable domain is DTGVSQNPRHKITKRGQNVTFRCDPISEHNRLYWYRQTLGQGPEFLTYFQNEAQLEKSRLLSDRFSAERPKGSFSTLEIQRTEQGDSAMYLCASSPVEGYTFGSGTRLTVV.

This clone was observed a handful of times. V gene TRBV30 combines with J gene TRBJ1-1, with unresolved D. CDR3 length: 14 amino acids. The V end lost 2 bases, the J end lost 0 bases, and 10 bases lay between the germline ends. Germline assignment: CDR1 GTSNPN and CDR2 SVGIG (reference sequence). CDR3 residues: CAWSPGLMNTEAFF. The CDR3 coding sequence is TGTGCCTGGAGTCCCGGCCTAATGAACACTGAAGCTTTCTTT.

The J gene is TRBJ1-1, the V gene TRBV12-3 or TRBV12-4, with D perhaps matching TRBD1 (6 bases). Trimming removed 7 bases from V and 5 bases from J, with 14 bases in between. This CDR3 is 13 amino acids long. The CDR3 region has the DNA TGTGCCAGCACGGGGGGGCGTAGTACTGAAGCTTTCTTT. Residues: CASTGGRSTEAFF.

This clone was detected only a few times. The chain joins TRBV7-3 to TRBJ2-3, with D unresolved. The V gene's germline CDR1 is SGHTA and CDR2 FQGTGA. This CDR3 comprises 13 residues. Trimming removed 5 bases from V and 0 bases from J, with 6 bases in between. In DNA form, the CDR3 reads TGTGCCAGCAGCCCCCCTAGCACAGATACGCAGTATTTT. Translated, it gives CASSPPSTDTQYF.